Below are 11 T cell receptor beta chains sequenced from a single sample in a study of T-cell reconstitution after alpha-beta-depleted transplantation in children. Researchers prepared the TCRbeta library using unique molecular identifiers, the study reports. TCRdb passed the PCR reads through MiXCR, listing each CDR3 protein once. This table holds 250,000 to 300,000 distinct CDR3 sequences, 9.9% found once. The specimen was PBMCs from the stem cell graft donor, collected from the stem cell graft. The receptors were sampled from a human donor who donated a stem cell graft to a child with SCID.

This chain connects TRBV9 to TRBJ2-5; D tentatively fits TRBD1 or TRBD2 (5 bases each). V was trimmed by 3 bases and J by 3 bases, leaving 12 bases between them. The germline V gene has CDR1 SGDLS and CDR2 YYNGEE. This CDR3 spans 14 amino acids. The CDR3 bases are TGTGCCAGCAGCGCCTACGGGGCAAAAGAGACCCAGTACTTC. This codes for CASSAYGAKETQYF.

This clonotype was observed a few times. The V call is TRBV7-2, the J call TRBJ2-3; D gene unclear. This CDR3 spans 14 amino acids. V lost 2 bases, J lost 1 base, and 7 bases lay in between. Germline CDR1 SGHTA, CDR2 FQGNSA. CDR3 coding DNA: TGTGCCAGCAGCTTATGGGCCGGCACAGATACGCAGTATTTT. Encoded protein: CASSLWAGTDTQYF.

This clonotype was picked up a small number of times. The chain carries TRBV20-1 and TRBJ1-5; D gene ambiguous. V was shortened by 1 base and J by 1 base, with 8 bases between the two germline ends. Germline CDR1 is DFQATT and CDR2 is SNEGSKA (reference sequence). CDR3 size: 14 residues. DNA of the CDR3: TGCAGTGCTAGAGTCTCAGTAAGCAATCAGCCCCAGCATTTT. It codes for CSARVSVSNQPQHF.

The rearrangement joins TRBV12-3 or TRBV12-4 to TRBJ1-5; no clear D gene. The CDR3 runs to 14 residues. V dropped 2 bases and J dropped 5 bases, with 10 bases sitting between them. CDR3 nucleotide sequence: TGTGCCAGCAGTTTATCAGGATGGGATCAGCCCCAGCATTTT. It specifies CASSLSGWDQPQHF.

The genes are TRBV20-1 and TRBJ2-4, with 9 bases fitting TRBD1. The ends lost 3 bases at V and 0 bases at J; junction bases unmatched: 3. The CDR3 spans 15 residues. CDR1 is DFQATT, CDR2 SNEGSKA, per germline (reference sequence). DNA for the CDR3: TGCAGTGCTAGCGGGACAGGGCTAGCCAAAAACATTCAGTACTTC. Translating gives CSASGTGLAKNIQYF.

A few counts support this clonotype. The chain employs TRBV5-1 and TRBJ1-1; D perhaps matches TRBD1 (5 bases). The CDR3 is 19 residues long. Germline V gives CDR1 SGHRS, CDR2 YFSETQ. Trimming took off 0 bases at V and 6 bases at J, with 27 bases between the two ends. CDR3 DNA: TGCGCCAGCAGCTTGGCTCTTCGACAGTCGGTCCTGAGTACAGCTGAAGCTTTCTTT. It codes for CASSLALRQSVLSTAEAFF.

The chain recombines TRBV15 with TRBJ1-5; D is unresolved. The V gene's germline CDR1 is LNHNV and CDR2 YYDKDF (reference sequence). The CDR3 extends over 16 amino acids. Trimming took off 1 base at V and 0 bases at J, with 10 bases between the two ends. The CDR3 protein is CATSRVLANSNQPQHF. CDR3 bases: TGTGCCACCAGCAGAGTATTAGCAAATAGCAATCAGCCCCAGCATTTT.

This clonotype was found a few times. The chain is built from TRBV12-3 or TRBV12-4 and TRBJ1-2; no clear D gene. V lost 2 bases and J lost 8, with 3 bases in between. The CDR3 covers 10 residues. Here the CDR3 DNA reads TGTGCCAGCAGTTTAAAAGGCTACACCTTC. Translated: CASSLKGYTF.

The chain combines TRBV5-4 with TRBJ1-4; 7 positions match TRBD1. J gave up 6 bases and V 3 bases, and 5 bases lay outside the gene matches. The germline CDR1 and CDR2 sequences are SGHNT and YYREEE (reference sequence). CDR3 length: 14 residues. This CDR3 reads CASSSGQNYEKLFF. CDR3 in DNA: TGTGCCAGCAGCTCGGGACAGAACTATGAAAAACTGTTTTTT.

This clonotype was seen only a few times. This rearrangement joins TRBV5-1 to TRBJ2-1; 10 bases line up with TRBD2. V dropped 4 bases and J dropped 7; count of bases not matched to a gene: 8. From germline, CDR1 is SGHRS and CDR2 YFSETQ. The CDR3 consists of 15 residues. The CDR3 nucleotides are TGCGCCAGCAGCCAACCTAGCGGGGGATGGAATGAGCAGTTCTTC. Amino acids: CASSQPSGGWNEQFF. Variable domain in full (rest from reference TRBV5-1 and TRBJ2-1): KAGVTQTPRYLIKTRGQQVTLSCSPISGHRSVSWYQQTPGQGLQFLFEYFSETQRNKGNFPGRFSGRQFSNSRSEMNVSTLELGDSALYLCASSQPSGGWNEQFFGPGTRLTVL.

The chain joins TRBV9 to TRBJ2-1; 7 nucleotides align to TRBD2. V was clipped by 4 bases and J by 5 bases; unmatched bases: 9. The CDR3 consists of 15 residues. Germline values: CDR1 SGDLS, CDR2 YYNGEE. CDR3 in DNA: TGTGCCAGCAGCCCAATTCCAGCGGGACACAATGAGCAGTTCTTC. Protein sequence: CASSPIPAGHNEQFF.